These 32 T cell receptor beta chains share one sample of origin, sequenced in a study of CD8 T cells in Susac syndrome. RNA was extracted with the RNeasy kit, and a quantity of roughly 0.5 to 1 ug was reverse transcribed using random hexamers. TCRdb reanalysed the immunoSEQ multiplex PCR reads using MiXCR and keeps one entry per CDR3 protein. This table has hundreds of thousands of distinct CDR3 sequences, about 95% appearing once. Sequencing was performed on CD4+ T cells from PBMCs. Receptor source: a human donor with Susac syndrome.

CDR3 DNA sequence: TGTGCCAGCAGCTTGAAGGGTGGGGCGGACAGTCTTAACACTGAAGCTTTCTTT. It translates to CASSLKGGADSLNTEAFF. The chain is built from TRBV5-4 and TRBJ1-1; D may be TRBD1 (6 bases). The CDR3 covers 18 residues. Germline loops: CDR1 SGHNT, CDR2 YYREEE (reference sequence). V gave up 1 base and J gave up 2 bases, with 21 bases separating them.

This chain uses TRBV6-2 or TRBV6-3 with TRBJ2-7, with TRBD1 matching 8 bases. The CDR3 loop spans 15 amino acids. The germline V gene encodes CDR1 MNHEY and CDR2 SVGEGT. The V gene end was trimmed by 5 bases and the J gene end by 5 bases; junction bases not matched to a gene: 11. The CDR3 region has the DNA TGTGCCAGCAGTAGGGGACAGGCCCTAACGGACGAGCAGTACTTC. This sequence encodes CASSRGQALTDEQYF.

This chain uses TRBV30 with TRBJ1-1; D is ambiguous. Germline values: CDR1 GTSNPN, CDR2 SVGIG (reference sequence). The CDR3 contains 13 residues. Trimming shortened V by 4 bases and J by 3 bases, and 12 bases separated the two germline ends. In DNA form, the CDR3 reads TGTGCCTGGATGGGCAGGAGTTACACTGAAGCTTTCTTT. Its translation: CAWMGRSYTEAFF.

The rearrangement joins TRBV18 to TRBJ1-5; D ambiguous. Trimming left V 2 bases short and J 7 bases short, with 9 bases between. This CDR3 comprises 13 residues. Germline loops: CDR1 KGHSH, CDR2 LQKENI. CDR3 DNA: TGTGCCAGCTCACCAGAGGGAGTCCAGCCCCAGCATTTT. Its translation is CASSPEGVQPQHF.

The chain links TRBV7-9 to TRBJ1-2; D ambiguous. Trimming took off 5 bases at V and 8 bases at J, with 12 bases between the two ends. Germline V gene sequence: CDR1 SEHNR, CDR2 FQNEAQ (reference sequence). This CDR3 spans 12 amino acids. The CDR3 is CASSPRYGGYTF. The DNA of the CDR3 is TGTGCCAGCAGCCCTCGCTACGGGGGCTACACCTTC.

For this clonotype: The junction and the germline gene differ at one end; a read error may be behind it. The V call is TRBV7-7, the J call TRBJ2-2; no definite D call. The germline V gene encodes CDR1 SSHAT and CDR2 FNYEAQ (reference sequence). This CDR3 spans 13 amino acids. In DNA, the CDR3 is TGTGCTAGCAGCCGAGAGAGTGACGGGGAGCTGTTTTTT. It translates to CASSRESDGELFF.

The rearrangement uses TRBV30 and TRBJ1-4; D is possibly TRBD1 (5 bases). Germline assignment: CDR1 GTSNPN and CDR2 SVGIG (reference sequence). V dropped 2 bases and J dropped 4 bases, with 11 bases sitting between them. This CDR3 is 14 amino acids long. This CDR3 reads CAWSSVGDNEKLFF. Written as DNA, the CDR3 is TGTGCCTGGAGTTCGGTAGGGGATAATGAAAAACTGTTTTTT.

This chain connects TRBV5-1 to TRBJ2-5, with 10 nucleotides matching TRBD2. Germline assignment: CDR1 SGHRS and CDR2 YFSETQ. Trimming removed 0 bases from V and 5 bases from J; junction bases left unmatched: 7. This CDR3 comprises 16 residues. CDR3 protein: CASSLGLAGLVETQYF. For the CDR3, the DNA is TGCGCCAGCAGCTTGGGACTAGCGGGTCTCGTTGAGACCCAGTACTTC.

V is TRBV13 and J is TRBJ1-6, with TRBD1 identical over 10 bases. V lost 8 bases and J lost 10; bases outside the gene matches: 5. From germline, CDR1 is PRHDT and CDR2 FYEKMQ (reference sequence). The CDR3 has 13 residues. The CDR3 bases are TGTGCCAGCGAGGACAGGGGGTCGTCACCCCTCCACTTT. Protein sequence: CASEDRGSSPLHF.

The chain has TRBV5-6 and TRBJ1-6; D gene ambiguous. This CDR3 has 11 amino acids. Germline V CDR1 and CDR2: SGHDT, YYEEEE. Trimming stripped 0 bases from V and 14 bases from J, with 6 bases between. The CDR3 DNA reads TGTGCCAGCAGCTTGGACAGTGCCCTCCACTTT. Translation gives CASSLDSALHF.

CDR3 loop: CASSRGQPGSAQYF. In DNA form, the CDR3 reads TGTGCCAGCAGCCGAGGACAGCCCGGGTCGGCCCAGTACTTC. This chain uses TRBV6-5 with TRBJ2-5, with a weak D call TRBD1 (6 bases). The CDR3 covers 14 residues. V was trimmed by 6 bases and J by 9 bases, leaving 20 bases between them. Germline V gene sequence: CDR1 MNHEY, CDR2 SVGAGI.

V gene TRBV7-9 combines with J gene TRBJ1-4; 9 bases are shared with TRBD1. The V gene end was trimmed by 3 bases and the J gene end by 5 bases; junction bases not matched to a gene: 4. The CDR3 sequence is 15 residues long. CDR1 SEHNR and CDR2 FQNEAQ come from the germline V gene (reference sequence). The CDR3 DNA reads TGTGCCAGCAGCTTGGGACAGGGAGTGAATGAAAAACTGTTTTTT. This sequence encodes CASSLGQGVNEKLFF. Complete variable domain (other parts from reference TRBV7-9 and TRBJ1-4): DTGVSQNPRHKITKRGQNVTFRCDPISEHNRLYWYRQTLGQGPEFLTYFQNEAQLEKSRLLSDRFSAERPKGSFSTLEIQRTEQGDSAMYLCASSLGQGVNEKLFFGSGTQLSVL.

The genes are TRBV30 and TRBJ1-1; 8 bases align to TRBD1. CDR3 length: 12 residues. Trimming removed 5 bases from V and 4 bases from J; junction bases left unmatched: 3. Germline assignment: CDR1 GTSNPN and CDR2 SVGIG (reference sequence). This chain's CDR3 is CAWGDRGTEAFF. Here the CDR3 DNA reads TGTGCCTGGGGTGACAGGGGCACTGAAGCTTTCTTT.

The table lists this clonotype with a count of one. One junction end does not reproduce the germline sequence, and a read error may be involved. The rearrangement joins TRBV7-7 to TRBJ1-5; D is unresolved. Germline assignment: CDR1 SSHAT and CDR2 FNYEAQ (reference sequence). The CDR3 is 13 residues long. CDR3 sequence: CASSLLPGQPQHF. For the CDR3, the DNA is TGTGCTAGCAGTCTTCTCCCCGGCCAGCCCCAGCATTTT.

This chain uses TRBV5-1 with TRBJ2-2; TRBD1 matches 9 bases. This CDR3 region has 14 residues. Germline values: CDR1 SGHRS, CDR2 YFSETQ. The V segment lost 7 bases and the J segment 5 bases; nucleotides outside the gene matches: 6. CDR3 in DNA: TGCGCCAGCGCCCGGACAGGGGCGACCGGGGAGCTGTTTTTT. Its protein is CASARTGATGELFF.

CDR3 nucleotides: TGTGCCAGCAGCTCCTTCGGACTAGCGGGGGGGCCCCACAATGAGCAGTTCTTC. Amino acid sequence: CASSSFGLAGGPHNEQFF. This chain uses TRBV7-3 with TRBJ2-1; 15 bases are a match to TRBD2. Germline CDR1 and CDR2: SGHTA and FQGTGA. The V and J ends lost 4 bases and 5 bases, in that order; junction bases with no gene match: 9. The CDR3 length is 18 residues.

CDR3 DNA: TGTGCCAGCAGTCGGGACAGGGGGATCACAGATACGCAGTATTTT. This codes for CASSRDRGITDTQYF. The chain combines TRBV5-8 with TRBJ2-3, with TRBD1 matching 11 bases. J gave up 2 bases and V 5 bases, and 4 bases lay outside the gene matches. The CDR3 spans 15 residues. Germline V gives CDR1 SGHTS, CDR2 YDEGEE.

The V and J genes are TRBV9 and TRBJ1-6; 7 bases match TRBD1. The V gene's germline CDR1 is SGDLS and CDR2 YYNGEE. This CDR3 has 14 residues. Trimming removed 4 bases from V and 8 bases from J; junction bases left unmatched: 6. The CDR3 sequence is CASSLDRRDSPLHF. CDR3 DNA: TGTGCCAGCAGCTTGGACAGGAGGGATTCACCCCTCCACTTT. Together with reference TRBV9 and TRBJ1-6, the CDR3 gives the full variable domain: DSGVTQTPKHLITATGQRVTLRCSPRSGDLSVYWYQQSLDQGLQFLIQYYNGEERAKGNILERFSAQQFPDLHSELNLSSLELGDSALYFCASSLDRRDSPLHFGNGTRLTVT.

The rearrangement uses TRBV2 and TRBJ1-1, with D unresolved. The CDR3 contains 14 residues. V was clipped by 3 bases and J by 5 bases, with 13 bases between them. The V gene's germline CDR1 is SNHLY and CDR2 FYNNEI. Here the CDR3 reads CASSDMTRNTEAFF. CDR3 nucleotide sequence: TGTGCCAGCAGTGACATGACGAGGAATACTGAAGCTTTCTTT.

The gene calls are TRBV4-3 and TRBJ2-5, with D perhaps given as TRBD1 or TRBD2 (5 bases each). Germline V lookup: CDR1 LGHNA, CDR2 YSLEER. Trimming pared 4 bases from V and 7 bases from J, leaving 10 bases between. The CDR3 is 12 amino acids. The CDR3 region is CASSRDDGTQYF. CDR3 nucleotide sequence: TGCGCCAGCAGCCGGGACGACGGGACCCAGTACTTC.

This clonotype has a single count. CDR3 coding DNA: TGTGCCAGCAGCGTAGAGAGTAACTCGCTAGCGGGGGGCTACAATGAGCAGTTCTTC. Translated, it gives CASSVESNSLAGGYNEQFF. This rearrangement joins TRBV9 to TRBJ2-1; 11 bases align to TRBD2. The length of the CDR3 is 19 residues. With 0 bases clipped from V and 3 bases from J, the junction kept 11 bases outside the gene matches. Germline V gives CDR1 SGDLS, CDR2 YYNGEE. Supplemented by reference TRBV9 and TRBJ2-1, the full variable domain reads DSGVTQTPKHLITATGQRVTLRCSPRSGDLSVYWYQQSLDQGLQFLIQYYNGEERAKGNILERFSAQQFPDLHSELNLSSLELGDSALYFCASSVESNSLAGGYNEQFFGPGTRLTVL.

V gene TRBV29-1 combines with J gene TRBJ1-2, with 10 positions matching TRBD1. V dropped 4 bases and J dropped 0; count of bases not matched to a gene: 5. The germline V gene encodes CDR1 SQVTM and CDR2 ANQGSEA. The CDR3 loop spans 15 amino acids. CDR3 residues: CSVARTGGANYGYTF. For the CDR3, the DNA is TGCAGCGTTGCCAGGACAGGGGGAGCTAACTATGGCTACACCTTC.

The chain couples TRBV27 to TRBJ2-2; the D is unclear. The germline gives CDR1 MNHEY, CDR2 SMNVEV (reference sequence). This CDR3 is built from 14 residues. The V end lost 7 bases, the J end lost 4 bases, and 13 bases lay between the germline ends. The CDR3 region has the DNA TGTGCCAGCACCACGACGATCCTCACCGGGGAGCTGTTTTTT. Translation gives CASTTTILTGELFF.

The chain has TRBV29-1 and TRBJ1-3; 10 bases agree with TRBD1. The germline CDR1 and CDR2 sequences are SQVTM and ANQGSEA. V shed 7 bases and J 3 bases; nucleotides not matched to a gene: 6. The CDR3 runs to 14 residues. The CDR3 nucleotides are TGCAGCGGCCGACAGGGGGCTAATGGAAACACCATATATTTT. This codes for CSGRQGANGNTIYF.

This chain uses TRBV6-5 with TRBJ2-7; tentatively, D is TRBD2 (5 bases). This CDR3 is 13 amino acids long. Germline CDR1 reads MNHEY; CDR2 reads SVGAGI. Between the trimmed V and J ends, which lost 6 bases and 6 bases, there was a span of 15 bases. This CDR3 is CASSKGPRGEQYF. CDR3 DNA sequence: TGTGCCAGCAGCAAGGGTCCCCGGGGCGAGCAGTACTTC.

The J gene is TRBJ1-4, the V gene TRBV20-1; D unresolved. CDR1 is DFQATT, CDR2 SNEGSKA, per germline (reference sequence). The V end was cut by 1 base, the J end by 8 bases, with 14 bases between. This CDR3 comprises 14 residues. The CDR3 nucleotides read TGCAGTGCTAGAGCCAAAAACGTACAGGAAAAACTGTTTTTT. Translation gives CSARAKNVQEKLFF.

This chain uses TRBV7-9 with TRBJ1-2, with D maybe TRBD1 (6 bases). Germline values: CDR1 SEHNR, CDR2 FQNEAQ (reference sequence). V dropped 6 bases and J dropped 7 bases, with 18 bases sitting between them. The length of the CDR3 is 14 residues. CDR3 protein: CASSHATGFAGYTF. CDR3 bases: TGTGCCAGCAGTCACGCTACAGGGTTCGCTGGCTACACCTTC.

This clonotype has just a few counts. The chain couples TRBV3-1 to TRBJ1-1; weak D call: TRBD1 (6 bases). Germline CDR1 is LGHDT and CDR2 is YNNKEL (reference sequence). With 3 bases removed from V and 4 bases from J, the gap between germline ends came to 12 bases. CDR3 length: 14 amino acids. The CDR3 sequence is CASSQGQGITEAFF. CDR3 DNA sequence: TGTGCCAGCAGCCAGGGTCAGGGGATCACTGAAGCTTTCTTT.

The gene calls are TRBV20-1 and TRBJ1-5; the D gene is possibly TRBD1 (6 bases). With 7 bases removed from V and 4 bases from J, the gap between germline ends came to 14 bases. The length of the CDR3 is 13 residues. Germline V CDR1 and CDR2: DFQATT, SNEGSKA (reference sequence). The CDR3 region is CSVATGQNQPQHF. In DNA, the CDR3 is TGCAGTGTTGCGACAGGCCAAAATCAGCCCCAGCATTTT.

The chain combines TRBV20-1 with TRBJ2-1; 9 bases are shared with TRBD2. Trimming removed 0 bases from V and 5 bases from J; junction bases left unmatched: 5. Germline V gene data show CDR1 as DFQATT and CDR2 as SNEGSKA (reference sequence). The CDR3 extends over 15 amino acids. CDR3 in amino acids: CSARDMPSGNNEQFF. CDR3 nucleotide sequence: TGCAGTGCTAGAGATATGCCTAGCGGGAACAATGAGCAGTTCTTC.

The V and J genes are TRBV20-1 and TRBJ1-6, with 9 bases identical to TRBD1. CDR1 and CDR2 from the germline V gene are DFQATT and SNEGSKA (reference sequence). The CDR3 runs to 15 residues. V lost 1 base, J lost 9 bases, and 7 bases stayed unmatched. The CDR3 loop reads CSARARDRVTSPLHF. CDR3 sequence (DNA): TGCAGTGCTAGAGCCCGGGACAGGGTGACTTCACCCCTCCACTTT.

The CDR3 DNA follows: TGTGCCAGTAGTATCGGTCCAGCCTCCTACGAGCAGTACTTC. Translation gives CASSIGPASYEQYF. The chain joins TRBV19 to TRBJ2-7, with unresolved D. The CDR3 spans 14 residues. The germline CDR1 and CDR2 sequences are LNHDA and SQIVND (reference sequence). Trimming took 3 bases from V and 0 from J, leaving 9 bases between them. Variable domain in full (rest from reference TRBV19 and TRBJ2-7): DGGITQSPKYLFRKEGQNVTLSCEQNLNHDAMYWYRQDPGQGLRLIYYSQIVNDFQKGDIAEGYSVSREKKESFPLTVTSAQKNPTAFYLCASSIGPASYEQYFGPGTRLTVT.